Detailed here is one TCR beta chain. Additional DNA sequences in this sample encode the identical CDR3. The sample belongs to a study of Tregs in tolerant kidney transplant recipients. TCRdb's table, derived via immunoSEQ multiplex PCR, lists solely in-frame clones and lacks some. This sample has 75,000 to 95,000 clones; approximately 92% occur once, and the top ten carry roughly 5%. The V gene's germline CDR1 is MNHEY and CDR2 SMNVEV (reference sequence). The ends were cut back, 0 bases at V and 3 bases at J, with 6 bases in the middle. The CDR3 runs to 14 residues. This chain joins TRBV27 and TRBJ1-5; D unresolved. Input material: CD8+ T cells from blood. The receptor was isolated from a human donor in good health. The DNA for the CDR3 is TGTGCCAGCAGTTTATCGGGTTACAATCAGCCCCAGCATTTT. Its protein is CASSLSGYNQPQHF.